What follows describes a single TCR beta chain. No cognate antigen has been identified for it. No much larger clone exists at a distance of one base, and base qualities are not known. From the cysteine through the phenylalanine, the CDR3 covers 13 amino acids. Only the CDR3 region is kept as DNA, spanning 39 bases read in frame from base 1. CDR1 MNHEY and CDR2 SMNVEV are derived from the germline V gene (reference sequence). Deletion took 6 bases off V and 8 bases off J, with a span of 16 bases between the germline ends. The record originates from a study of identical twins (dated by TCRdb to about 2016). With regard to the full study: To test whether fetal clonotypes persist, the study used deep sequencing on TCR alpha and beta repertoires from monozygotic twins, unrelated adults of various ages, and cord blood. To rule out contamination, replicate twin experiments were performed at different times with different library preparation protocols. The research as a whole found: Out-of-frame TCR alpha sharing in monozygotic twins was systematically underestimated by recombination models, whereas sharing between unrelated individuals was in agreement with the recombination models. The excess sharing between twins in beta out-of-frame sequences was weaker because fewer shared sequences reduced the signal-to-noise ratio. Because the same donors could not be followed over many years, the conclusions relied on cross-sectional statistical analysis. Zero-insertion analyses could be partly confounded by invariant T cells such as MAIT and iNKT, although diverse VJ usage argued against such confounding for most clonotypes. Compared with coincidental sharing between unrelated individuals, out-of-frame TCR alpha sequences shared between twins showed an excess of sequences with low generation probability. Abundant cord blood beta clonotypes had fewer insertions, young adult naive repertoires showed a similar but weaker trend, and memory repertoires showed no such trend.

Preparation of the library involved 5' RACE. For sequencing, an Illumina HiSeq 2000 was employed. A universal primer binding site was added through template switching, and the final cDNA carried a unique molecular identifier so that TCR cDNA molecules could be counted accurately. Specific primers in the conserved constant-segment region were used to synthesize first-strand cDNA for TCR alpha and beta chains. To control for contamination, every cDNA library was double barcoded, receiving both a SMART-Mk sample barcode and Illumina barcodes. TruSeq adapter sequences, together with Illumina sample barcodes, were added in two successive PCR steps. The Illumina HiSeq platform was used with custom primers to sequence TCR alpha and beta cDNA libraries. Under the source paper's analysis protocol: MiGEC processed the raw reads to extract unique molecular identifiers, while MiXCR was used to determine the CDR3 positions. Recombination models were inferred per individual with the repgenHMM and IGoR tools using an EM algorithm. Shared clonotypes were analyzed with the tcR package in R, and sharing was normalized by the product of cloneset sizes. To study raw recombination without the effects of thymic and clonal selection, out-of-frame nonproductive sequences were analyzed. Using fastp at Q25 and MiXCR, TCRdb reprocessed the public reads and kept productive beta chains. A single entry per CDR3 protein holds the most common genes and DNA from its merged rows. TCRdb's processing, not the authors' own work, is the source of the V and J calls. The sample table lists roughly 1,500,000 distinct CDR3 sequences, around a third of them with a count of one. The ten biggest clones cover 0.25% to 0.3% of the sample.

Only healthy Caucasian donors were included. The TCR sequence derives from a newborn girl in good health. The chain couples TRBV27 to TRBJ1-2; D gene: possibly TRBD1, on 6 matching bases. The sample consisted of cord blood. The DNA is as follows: TGTGCCAGCAGGTTACAGGGTAGAAGGGGCTACACCTTC. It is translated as CASRLQGRRGYTF.